This TCR beta chain was observed in a study of T cell responses to AZD1222 COVID-19 vaccine. V was shortened by 2 bases and J by 7 bases, with 17 bases between the two germline ends. Germline CDR1 is SNHLY and CDR2 is FYNNEI. The CDR3 contains 15 residues. Some clones are missing from TCRdb's copy, which holds only in-frame ones; the method was immunoSEQ multiplex PCR. The table records approximately 150,000 clones, 93% of them present only once. Study outcomes and limitations: Sampling captured repertoires only after the peak T cell response. In the spike-specific TCR repertoire, nearly half reportedly target unmutated variant regions. The donor cohort was predominantly white British with a female majority, and clonal diversity may have been underestimated.

Of note for this clone: What it binds is not known.

This chain links TRBV2 with TRBJ1-2; D ambiguous. This TCR was sampled from an adult in good health. The sample was peripheral blood, taken on day 0 of AZD1222 vaccination. The CDR3 is CASSESRQSSSGYTF. The CDR3 DNA follows: TGTGCCAGCAGTGAATCCCGCCAGAGCTCGTCTGGCTACACCTTC.